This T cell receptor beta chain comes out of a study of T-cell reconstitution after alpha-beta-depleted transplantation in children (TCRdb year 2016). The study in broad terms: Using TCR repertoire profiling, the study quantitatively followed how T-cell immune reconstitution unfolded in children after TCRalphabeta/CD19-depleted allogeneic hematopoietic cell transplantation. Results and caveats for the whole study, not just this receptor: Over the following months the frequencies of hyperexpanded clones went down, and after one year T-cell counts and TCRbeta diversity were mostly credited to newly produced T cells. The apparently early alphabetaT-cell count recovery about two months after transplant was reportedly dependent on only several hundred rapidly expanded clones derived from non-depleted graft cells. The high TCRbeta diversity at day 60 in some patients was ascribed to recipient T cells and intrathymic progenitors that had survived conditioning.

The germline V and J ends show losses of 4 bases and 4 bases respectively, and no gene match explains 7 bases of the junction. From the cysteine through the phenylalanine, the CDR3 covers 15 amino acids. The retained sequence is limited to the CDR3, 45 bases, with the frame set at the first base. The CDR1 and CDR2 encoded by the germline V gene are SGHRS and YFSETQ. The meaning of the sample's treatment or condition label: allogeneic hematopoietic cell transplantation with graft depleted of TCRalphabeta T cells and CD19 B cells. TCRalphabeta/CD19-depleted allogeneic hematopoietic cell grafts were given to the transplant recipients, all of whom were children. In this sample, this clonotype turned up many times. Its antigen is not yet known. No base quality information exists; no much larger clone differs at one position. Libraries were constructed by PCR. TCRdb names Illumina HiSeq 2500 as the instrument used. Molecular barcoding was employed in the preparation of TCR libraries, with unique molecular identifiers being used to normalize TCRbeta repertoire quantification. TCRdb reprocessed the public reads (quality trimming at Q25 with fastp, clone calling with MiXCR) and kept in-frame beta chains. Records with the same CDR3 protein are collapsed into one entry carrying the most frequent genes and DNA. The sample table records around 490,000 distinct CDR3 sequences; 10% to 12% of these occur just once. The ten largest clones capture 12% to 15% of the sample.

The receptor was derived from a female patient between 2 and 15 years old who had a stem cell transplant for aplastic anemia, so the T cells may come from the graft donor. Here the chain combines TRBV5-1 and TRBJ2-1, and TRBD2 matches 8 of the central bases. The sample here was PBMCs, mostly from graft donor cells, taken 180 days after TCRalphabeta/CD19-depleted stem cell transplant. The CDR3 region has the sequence CASSVGGRTYNEQFF. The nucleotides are TGCGCCAGCAGCGTCGGCGGGAGGACGTACAATGAGCAGTTCTTC.